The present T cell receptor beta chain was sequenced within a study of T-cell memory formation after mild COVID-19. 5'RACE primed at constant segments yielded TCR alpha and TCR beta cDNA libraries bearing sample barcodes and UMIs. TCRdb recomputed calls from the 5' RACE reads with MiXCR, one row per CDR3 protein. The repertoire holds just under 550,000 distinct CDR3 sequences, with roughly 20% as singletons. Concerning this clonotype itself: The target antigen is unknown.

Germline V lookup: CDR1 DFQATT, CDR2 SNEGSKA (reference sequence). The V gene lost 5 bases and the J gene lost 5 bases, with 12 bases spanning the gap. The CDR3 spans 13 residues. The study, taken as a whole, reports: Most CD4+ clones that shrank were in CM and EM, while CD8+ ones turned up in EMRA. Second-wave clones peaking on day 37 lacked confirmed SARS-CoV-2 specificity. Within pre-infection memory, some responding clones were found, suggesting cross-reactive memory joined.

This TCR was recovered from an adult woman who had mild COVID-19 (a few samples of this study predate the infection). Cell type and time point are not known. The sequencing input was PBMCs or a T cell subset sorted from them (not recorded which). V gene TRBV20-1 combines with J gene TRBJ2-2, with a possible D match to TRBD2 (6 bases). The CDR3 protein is CSALAGRTGELFF. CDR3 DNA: TGCAGTGCTTTGGCGGGAAGGACCGGGGAGCTGTTTTTT.